This T cell receptor (beta chain) derives from a study of CD8+CD57+ T cells in acquired aplastic anemia. Study observations and caveats: A lower diversity was found for CD8+CD57+ cells than for total CD4+ and CD8+ pools in patients.

Genomic DNA provided the template from which TCR beta VDJ and CDR3 profiles were obtained. Each CDR3 protein is one row after TCRdb ran MiXCR on the reads. The sample lists 17,000 or so distinct CDR3 sequences; less than 45% were seen once. All patients picked for sequencing had shown, by flow cytometry, an expansion of CD8+CD57+ cells. CDR3 size: 14 residues. Looked up from germline, CDR1 is SNHLY and CDR2 is FYNNEI. V was shortened by 7 bases and J by 3 bases, with 13 bases between the two germline ends. This clonotype was seen a few times. Its antigen is not identified. The receptor comes from a human donor with aplastic anemia. The chain uses TRBV2 and TRBJ1-3, with D tentatively TRBD1 (6 bases). The material sequenced was CD8+CD57+ T cells sorted from PBMCs. Subset of the sample: bead-enriched CD8+CD57+ effector memory T cells from SAA patients. Here the CDR3 DNA reads TGTGCCAGCAAGGTCACAGGGAGTGGAAACACCATATATTTT. Protein: CASKVTGSGNTIYF.